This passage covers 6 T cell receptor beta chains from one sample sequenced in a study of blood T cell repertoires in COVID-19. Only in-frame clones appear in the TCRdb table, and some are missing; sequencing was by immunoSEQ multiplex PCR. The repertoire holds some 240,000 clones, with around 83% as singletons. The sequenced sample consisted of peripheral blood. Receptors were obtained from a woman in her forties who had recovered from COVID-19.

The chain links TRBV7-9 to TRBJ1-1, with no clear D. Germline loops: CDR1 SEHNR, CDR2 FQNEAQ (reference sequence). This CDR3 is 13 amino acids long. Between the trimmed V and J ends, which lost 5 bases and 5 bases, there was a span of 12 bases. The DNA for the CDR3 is TGTGCCAGCAGCCCGGAAGGCGGGACTGAAGCTTTCTTT. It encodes CASSPEGGTEAFF.

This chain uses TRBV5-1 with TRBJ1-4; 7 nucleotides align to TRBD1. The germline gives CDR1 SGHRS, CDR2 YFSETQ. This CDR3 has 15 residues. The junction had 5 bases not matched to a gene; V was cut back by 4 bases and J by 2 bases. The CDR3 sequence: CASSGEGQTNEKLFF. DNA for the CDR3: TGCGCCAGCAGCGGCGAGGGACAGACTAATGAAAAACTGTTTTTT.

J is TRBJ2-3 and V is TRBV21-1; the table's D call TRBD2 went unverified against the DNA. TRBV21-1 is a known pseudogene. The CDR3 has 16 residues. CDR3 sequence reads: CASSTPSGGPTDTQYF. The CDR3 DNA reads TGTGCCAGCAGCACCCCTAGCGGGGGGCCCACAGATACGCAGTATTTT.

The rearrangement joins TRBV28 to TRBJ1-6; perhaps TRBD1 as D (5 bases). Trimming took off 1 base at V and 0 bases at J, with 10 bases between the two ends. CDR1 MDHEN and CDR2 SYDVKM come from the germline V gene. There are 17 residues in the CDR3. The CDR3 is CASSLSGGGSYNSPLHF. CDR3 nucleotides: TGTGCCAGCAGTTTATCTGGGGGGGGCTCCTATAATTCACCCCTCCACTTT.

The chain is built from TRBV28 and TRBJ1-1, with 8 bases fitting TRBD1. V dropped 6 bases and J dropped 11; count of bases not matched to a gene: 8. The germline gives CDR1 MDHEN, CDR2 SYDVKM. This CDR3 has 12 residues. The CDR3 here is CASRVRGRDAFF. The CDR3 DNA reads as TGTGCCAGCAGAGTCAGGGGGCGCGACGCTTTCTTT.

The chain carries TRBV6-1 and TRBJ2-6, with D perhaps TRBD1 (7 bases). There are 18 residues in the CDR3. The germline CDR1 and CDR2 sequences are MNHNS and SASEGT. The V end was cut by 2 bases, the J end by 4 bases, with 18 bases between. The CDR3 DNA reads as TGTGCCAGCAGTGAATTAGGAGGGGGCGCGAGAGGGGCCAACGTCCTGACTTTC. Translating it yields CASSELGGGARGANVLTF.